The 27 T cell receptor beta chains below were found in one sample sequenced in a study of cytomegalovirus exposure and HLA in healthy donors. PCR employed 60 Vbeta and 13 Jbeta primers. Sequencing was performed with immunoSEQ multiplex PCR; in TCRdb, only in-frame clones are kept and a portion is missing. The sample includes 85,000 to 130,000 clones, around 76% of them seen just once. The specimen sequenced was PBMCs. Every receptor here comes from a woman between 50 and 59 years old in good health and CMV-seropositive.

This clone was detected a few times. V usage is TRBV27 and J usage is TRBJ2-2; D gene uncertain. Germline CDR1 and CDR2: MNHEY and SMNVEV (reference sequence). V lost 6 bases, J lost 5 bases, and 16 bases lay in between. The CDR3 contains 15 residues. The CDR3, as DNA: TGTGCCAGCAGCCTACTACGTGGATTTACCGGGGAGCTGTTTTTT. The encoded protein is CASSLLRGFTGELFF.

J is TRBJ1-2 and V is TRBV28, with 10 bases lining up with TRBD1. The CDR3 runs to 16 residues. CDR1 is MDHEN and CDR2 is SYDVKM in the germline V gene. Trimming removed 4 bases from V and 5 bases from J; junction bases left unmatched: 10. CDR3 DNA sequence: TGTGCCAGCAGTTCCATTCTGGGGACAGGGGTTTATGGCTACACCTTC. Its translation: CASSSILGTGVYGYTF.

J is TRBJ1-2 and V is TRBV28; D remains unclear. The CDR3 sequence is 15 residues long. CDR1 and CDR2 (germline): MDHEN, SYDVKM. The V and J ends lost 1 base and 7 bases respectively, with 16 bases between them. In nucleotides, the CDR3 is TGTGCCAGCAGTTTATCCGGATTGGGCTTCGGTGGCTACACCTTC. Protein product: CASSLSGLGFGGYTF.

The V call is TRBV11-2, the J call TRBJ2-3, with 7 bases identical to TRBD2. Germline V gives CDR1 SGHAT, CDR2 FQNNGV. This CDR3 has 13 amino acids. The V and J ends lost 5 bases and 6 bases, in that order; junction bases with no gene match: 5. CDR3 bases: TGTGCCAGCAGCATTGGGGGAGGGGATACGCAGTATTTT. Its translation is CASSIGGGDTQYF.

This chain connects TRBV5-1 to TRBJ1-2, with 9 bases lining up with TRBD1. The CDR3 length is 15 residues. V lost 3 bases and J lost 6; bases outside the gene matches: 9. Germline V gene lookup returns CDR1 SGHRS and CDR2 YFSETQ. The CDR3 spells CASSSSDRGRNGYTF. CDR3 coding DNA: TGCGCCAGCAGCTCCTCGGACAGGGGCAGGAATGGCTACACCTTC.

The rearrangement joins TRBV4-2 to TRBJ1-1; weak D call: TRBD1 (5 bases). Trimming took 0 bases from V and 0 from J, leaving 14 bases between them. Germline CDR1 LGHNA, CDR2 YNFKEQ. The CDR3 contains 17 residues. CDR3 coding DNA: TGTGCCAGCAGCCAAGATGGGCAGGGCCTTATGAACACTGAAGCTTTCTTT. Residues: CASSQDGQGLMNTEAFF.

The chain employs TRBV7-2 and TRBJ1-2; D possibly corresponds to TRBD1 (5 bases). Trimming took 1 base from V and 5 from J, leaving 17 bases between them. Germline V gives CDR1 SGHTA, CDR2 FQGNSA. This CDR3 spans 16 amino acids. In DNA, the CDR3 is TGTGCCAGCAGCTTAGGTCTTAAGGGGTCCCTATATGGCTACACCTTC. Amino acid sequence: CASSLGLKGSLYGYTF.

The chain is built from TRBV28 and TRBJ2-5; 9 positions match TRBD2. V lost 5 bases and J lost 4; bases outside the gene matches: 5. The CDR3 is 14 residues long. The V gene's germline CDR1 is MDHEN and CDR2 SYDVKM. CDR3 in amino acids: CASSPSGGLETQYF. The CDR3 nucleotides are TGTGCCAGCAGTCCCAGCGGGGGGTTAGAGACCCAGTACTTC. The full variable domain, in which reference TRBV28 and TRBJ2-5 provide the parts outside the CDR3, is DVKVTQSSRYLVKRTGEKVFLECVQDMDHENMFWYRQDPGLGLRLIYFSYDVKMKEKGDIPEGYSVSREKKERFSLILESASTNQTSMYLCASSPSGGLETQYFGPGTRLLVL.

The rearrangement joins TRBV7-2 to TRBJ1-2; D not resolved. The germline V gene encodes CDR1 SGHTA and CDR2 FQGNSA. With 5 bases removed from V and 3 bases from J, the gap between germline ends came to 7 bases. The CDR3 covers 12 residues. The CDR3 here is CASSIFYYGYTF. The CDR3 DNA sequence: TGTGCCAGCAGCATCTTCTACTATGGCTACACCTTC.

CDR3 nucleotides: TGTGCCAGCAGCGTAACGGTCGGGGATACTTCACCCCTCCACTTT. The encoded protein is CASSVTVGDTSPLHF. V is TRBV9 and J is TRBJ1-6; D not resolved. Germline values: CDR1 SGDLS, CDR2 YYNGEE. Trimming pared 1 base from V and 9 bases from J, leaving 14 bases between. This CDR3 has 15 residues.

The V and J genes are TRBV6-1 and TRBJ2-6; 7 bases line up with TRBD1. Looked up from germline, CDR1 is MNHNS and CDR2 is SASEGT. The length of the CDR3 is 17 residues. Trimming removed 3 bases from V and 0 bases from J; junction bases left unmatched: 5. CDR3: CASSDPGQSSGANVLTF. CDR3 sequence (DNA): TGTGCCAGCAGTGATCCGGGACAGTCCTCTGGGGCCAACGTCCTGACTTTC.

V and J are TRBV29-1 and TRBJ2-5; 9 nucleotides line up with TRBD1. CDR1 is SQVTM, CDR2 ANQGSEA, per germline. The CDR3 runs 13 residues. V was clipped by 4 bases and J by 5 bases; unmatched bases: 5. Here the CDR3 DNA reads TGCAGCGTTGTCGGACAGGGGTGGGAGACCCAGTACTTC. Amino acid sequence: CSVVGQGWETQYF.

This clone was found once. V and J are TRBV9 and TRBJ2-3; TRBD2 agrees at 8 bases. The trim removed 2 bases at V and 0 bases at J, leaving 20 bases unmatched. The germline CDR1 and CDR2 sequences are SGDLS and YYNGEE. The CDR3 contains 21 residues. CDR3 DNA: TGTGCCAGCAGCGTTGGAGGCGGGGGGCTAGCCGCTCCAACTAGCACAGATACGCAGTATTTT. It is translated as CASSVGGGGLAAPTSTDTQYF.

This chain links TRBV7-9 with TRBJ2-3; 10 bases fit TRBD2. The CDR3 is 14 amino acids. Unmatched junction bases numbered 2, after V lost 5 bases and J lost 3 bases. Germline lookup yields CDR1 SEHNR and CDR2 FQNEAQ (reference sequence). CDR3 coding DNA: TGTGCCAGCAGCGAAGCGGGGGGGACAGATACGCAGTATTTT. This gives the protein CASSEAGGTDTQYF.

This chain uses TRBV28 with TRBJ1-1, with TRBD1 as a possible D gene (5 bases). The CDR3 runs 13 residues. Per the germline V gene, CDR1 is MDHEN and CDR2 is SYDVKM. Trimming stripped 7 bases from V and 6 bases from J, with 15 bases between. The CDR3 coding sequence is TGTGCCAGCATCACAGGCCCTCCCCCTGAAGCTTTCTTT. Its translation is CASITGPPPEAFF.

With regard to this clone: Other DNA sequences in the same sample also yield this CDR3. This chain joins TRBV5-1 and TRBJ1-6; TRBD1 agrees at 8 bases. The germline gives CDR1 SGHRS, CDR2 YFSETQ. V lost 0 bases to trimming and J lost 10 bases; unmatched junction nucleotides: 9. The CDR3 is 16 amino acids. The CDR3 reads CASSLAGAGGDSPLHF. The CDR3 bases are TGCGCCAGCAGCTTGGCCGGGGCAGGGGGCGACTCACCCCTCCACTTT.

The chain is built from TRBV18 and TRBJ2-7, with TRBD2 identical over 7 bases. This CDR3 has 13 amino acids. V was pared by 3 bases and J by 2 bases, with 1 base of the junction left unmatched. Germline V gene lookup returns CDR1 KGHSH and CDR2 LQKENI. The CDR3 DNA follows: TGTGCCAGCTCACCCGGGACTACCTACGAGCAGTACTTC. Translating it yields CASSPGTTYEQYF.

V usage is TRBV5-1 and J usage is TRBJ2-5; perhaps TRBD2 as D (5 bases). The CDR3 has 14 residues. V was cut by 3 bases and J by 5 bases, with 14 bases left in between. The germline V gene has CDR1 SGHRS and CDR2 YFSETQ. The CDR3 spells CASSSGYSGETQYF. The DNA for the CDR3 is TGCGCCAGCAGCTCGGGTTACTCGGGGGAGACCCAGTACTTC.

The chain employs TRBV29-1 and TRBJ2-5; no clear D. Trimming left V 6 bases short and J 4 bases short, with 9 bases between. The CDR3 totals 11 residues. Germline CDR1 and CDR2: SQVTM and ANQGSEA. The CDR3 nucleotides are TGCAGCGTCCCTTCCCCAGAGACCCAGTACTTC. Residues: CSVPSPETQYF.

This chain joins TRBV7-8 and TRBJ2-7; 7 bases line up with TRBD1. CDR1 is SGHVS and CDR2 is FQNEAQ in the germline V gene. This CDR3 has 16 amino acids. V shed 1 base and J 2 bases; nucleotides not matched to a gene: 8. The CDR3 loop is CASSLVFGQVTYEQYF. The CDR3 region has the DNA TGTGCCAGCAGCTTAGTATTTGGACAGGTCACCTACGAGCAGTACTTC. The entire variable domain, with the rest obtained from reference TRBV7-8 and TRBJ2-7, is as follows: GAGVSQSPRYKVAKRGQDVALRCDPISGHVSLFWYQQALGQGPEFLTYFQNEAQLDKSGLPSDRFFAERPEGSVSTLKIQRTQQEDSAVYLCASSLVFGQVTYEQYFGPGTRLTVT.

This chain uses TRBV18 with TRBJ1-4; weak D call: TRBD1 (6 bases). V lost 3 bases and J 0 bases, leaving 20 bases between the germline ends. Germline assignment: CDR1 KGHSH and CDR2 LQKENI. The CDR3 totals 19 residues. The CDR3 protein is CASSPWRQGSRSTNEKLFF. As DNA, the CDR3 is TGTGCCAGCTCACCCTGGCGTCAGGGGTCGAGATCAACTAATGAAAAACTGTTTTTT.

This chain connects TRBV28 to TRBJ2-3, with D possibly TRBD2 on 5 matching bases. This CDR3 is built from 14 residues. The V gene's germline CDR1 is MDHEN and CDR2 SYDVKM. V lost 7 bases to trimming and J lost 4 bases, with 15 bases between them. CDR3 nucleotide sequence: TGTGCCAGCACCCCGAGGGTCCCCTCAGATACGCAGTATTTT. Its protein is CASTPRVPSDTQYF.

Concerning this clone itself: One end of the junction does not line up with germline, which may come from a read error. The rearrangement links TRBV18 to TRBJ1-1, with D uncertain. CDR1 and CDR2 from the germline V gene are KGHSH and LQKENI. This CDR3 comprises 14 residues. This CDR3 reads CASTPGRQNTEAFF. As DNA, the CDR3 is TGTGCCAGCACACCGGGCAGACAGAACACTGAAGCTTTCTTT.

The CDR3, as DNA: TGCGCCAGCAGGCCACAGGGGTTCGTCTCCTGGGGCTACACCTTC. It codes for CASRPQGFVSWGYTF. The J gene is TRBJ1-2, the V gene TRBV5-1; 7 nucleotides agree with TRBD1. The V gene end was trimmed by 5 bases and the J gene end by 8 bases; junction bases not matched to a gene: 15. Germline CDR1 reads SGHRS; CDR2 reads YFSETQ. The CDR3 covers 15 residues.

This chain joins TRBV11-3 and TRBJ1-2; no definite D call. The CDR3 is 13 residues long. V lost 1 base and J lost 12, with 15 bases in between. CDR1 SGHNT and CDR2 YENEEA come from the germline V gene. The CDR3 region is CASSLGGGLNNTF. The CDR3 DNA reads as TGTGCCAGCAGCTTAGGAGGCGGGCTCAACAACACCTTC.

This rearrangement joins TRBV4-2 to TRBJ1-6; 10 positions agree with TRBD1. Germline CDR1 is LGHNA and CDR2 is YNFKEQ. With 5 bases clipped from V and 7 bases from J, the junction kept 8 bases outside the gene matches. CDR3 length: 16 amino acids. This chain's CDR3 is CASSDGQGVFNSPLHF. The CDR3 DNA reads as TGTGCCAGCAGCGATGGACAGGGGGTTTTCAATTCACCCCTCCACTTT.

The CDR3 region is CASSLGQVSGNTIYF. The CDR3 region has the DNA TGCGCCAGCAGCTTGGGGCAGGTCTCTGGAAACACCATATATTTT. The chain joins TRBV5-1 to TRBJ1-3, with D unclear. Trimming left V 0 bases short and J 0 bases short, with 7 bases between. Germline assignment: CDR1 SGHRS and CDR2 YFSETQ. The CDR3 covers 15 residues. Together with reference TRBV5-1 and TRBJ1-3, the CDR3 gives the full variable domain: KAGVTQTPRYLIKTRGQQVTLSCSPISGHRSVSWYQQTPGQGLQFLFEYFSETQRNKGNFPGRFSGRQFSNSRSEMNVSTLELGDSALYLCASSLGQVSGNTIYFGEGSWLTVV.